This entry is about one TCR beta chain. This entry comes from a study of blood T cell repertoires in COVID-19. The table came from immunoSEQ multiplex PCR; TCRdb's copy has only in-frame clones and leaves some out. Of 300,000 or so clones detected, about 87% appear once; the ten largest clones hold more than 6.5%. The CDR3 is 14 amino acids. Trimming cost V 6 bases and J 2 bases; bases outside gene matches: 4. From germline, CDR1 is MRHNA and CDR2 SNTAGT. This receptor was taken from a woman aged 30 to 39 who had recovered from COVID-19. Sequenced: peripheral blood. The gene calls are TRBV6-4 and TRBJ1-2; TRBD1 matches 9 bases. CDR3 coding DNA: TGTGCCAGCAGCACCGGGACAGGGAACTATGGCTACACCTTC. Translated: CASSTGTGNYGYTF.